This T cell receptor (beta chain) is drawn from a study of T cell clusters in autoimmune cytopenias. Study-wide points: Physiological T cell clusters of healthy donors were apparently absent in primary autoimmune cytopenia patients.

TRB rearrangements were amplified by touch-down multiplex PCR with mixed TRB-A/B primers. TCRdb reprocessed the multiplex PCR reads, keeping one entry per CDR3 protein, no DNA. The listing contains fewer than 2,000 distinct CDR3 sequences. The CDR3 is 15 residues long. CDR1 is MNHNY, CDR2 SVGAGI, per germline (reference sequence). TRB amplification used 200 to 250 ng of peripheral blood genomic DNA. Measured by frequency, this clonotype is medium-sized (0.01 to 0.1%). Its antigen is not identified. This rearrangement joins TRBV6-6 to TRBJ1-5; TCRdb designates TRBD1, a call that cannot be tested without DNA. Sequenced: peripheral blood. This receptor was taken from a human donor with an autoimmune cytopenia or autoimmune hepatitis (not recorded which). The CDR3 here is CASSYQRQGAKPQHF.